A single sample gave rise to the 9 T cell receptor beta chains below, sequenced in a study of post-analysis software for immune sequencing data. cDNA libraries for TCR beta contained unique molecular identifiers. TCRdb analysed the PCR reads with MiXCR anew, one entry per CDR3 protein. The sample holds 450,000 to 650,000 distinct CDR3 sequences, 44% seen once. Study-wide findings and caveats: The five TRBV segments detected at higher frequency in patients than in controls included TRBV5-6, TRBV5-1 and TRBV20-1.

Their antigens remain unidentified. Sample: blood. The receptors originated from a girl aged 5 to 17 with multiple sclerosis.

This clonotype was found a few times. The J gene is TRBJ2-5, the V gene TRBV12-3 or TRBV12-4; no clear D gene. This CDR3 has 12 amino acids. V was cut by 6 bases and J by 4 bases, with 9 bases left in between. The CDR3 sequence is CASSWVGETQYF. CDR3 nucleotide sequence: TGTGCCAGCAGCTGGGTCGGAGAGACCCAGTACTTC.

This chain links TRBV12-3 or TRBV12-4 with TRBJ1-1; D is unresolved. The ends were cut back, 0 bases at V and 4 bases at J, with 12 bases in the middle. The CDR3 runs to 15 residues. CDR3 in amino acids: CASSLADARATEAFF. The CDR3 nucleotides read TGTGCCAGCAGTTTAGCGGACGCCCGGGCCACTGAAGCTTTCTTT.

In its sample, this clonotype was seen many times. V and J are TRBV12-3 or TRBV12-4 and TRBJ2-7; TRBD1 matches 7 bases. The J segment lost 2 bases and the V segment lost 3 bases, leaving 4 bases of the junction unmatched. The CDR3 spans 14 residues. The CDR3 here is CASSLGQNAYEQYF. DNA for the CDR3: TGTGCCAGCAGTTTGGGACAGAATGCCTACGAGCAGTACTTC.

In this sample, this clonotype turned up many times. The chain's CDR3 is CASSPQGELQFF. In nucleotides, the CDR3 is TGTGCCAGCTCACCACAGGGGGAGTTGCAGTTCTTC. The genes are TRBV18 and TRBJ2-1, with TRBD1 as a possible D gene (6 bases). This CDR3 has 12 amino acids. Per germline, CDR1 KGHSH and CDR2 LQKENI. Trimming shortened V by 1 base and J by 12 bases, and 10 bases separated the two germline ends.

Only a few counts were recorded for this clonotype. This CDR3 reads CASSLRTGSLGYEQYF. CDR3 bases: TGCGCCAGCAGCCTACGGACAGGGAGCCTTGGATACGAGCAGTACTTC. The J gene is TRBJ2-7, the V gene TRBV5-1, with 8 bases that match TRBD1. The CDR3 runs to 16 residues. V lost 4 bases, J lost 4 bases, and 13 bases stayed unmatched. Germline lookup yields CDR1 SGHRS and CDR2 YFSETQ.

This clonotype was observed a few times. In DNA, the CDR3 is TGTGCCAGCAGCTTAGCGGTCAAGGGCACAGATACGCAGTATTTT. Translated: CASSLAVKGTDTQYF. J is TRBJ2-3 and V is TRBV7-6, with D unclear. This CDR3 has 15 amino acids. Trimming stripped 0 bases from V and 1 base from J, with 8 bases between. CDR1 and CDR2 from the germline V gene are SGHVS and FNYEAQ. Filled out from reference TRBV7-6 and TRBJ2-3, the complete variable domain reads GAGVSQSPRYKVTKRGQDVALRCDPISGHVSLYWYRQALGQGPEFLTYFNYEAQQDKSGLPNDRFSAERPEGSISTLTIQRTEQRDSAMYRCASSLAVKGTDTQYFGPGTRLTVL.

The CDR3, as DNA: TGTGCCAGCAGCACGCCAGTAACTATTCAGTATAATGGCTACACCTTC. This encodes CASSTPVTIQYNGYTF. This sequence joins TRBV5-6 and TRBJ1-2, with no clear D. This CDR3 region has 16 residues. Per germline, CDR1 SGHDT and CDR2 YYEEEE. Trimming shortened V by 4 bases and J by 6 bases, and 22 bases separated the two germline ends.

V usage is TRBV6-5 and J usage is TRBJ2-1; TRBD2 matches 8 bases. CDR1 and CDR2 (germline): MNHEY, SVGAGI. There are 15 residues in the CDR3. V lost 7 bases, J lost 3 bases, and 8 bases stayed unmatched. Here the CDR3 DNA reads TGTGCCAGCACCCGAGCGGGAGTAAGCTACAATGAGCAGTTCTTC. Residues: CASTRAGVSYNEQFF.

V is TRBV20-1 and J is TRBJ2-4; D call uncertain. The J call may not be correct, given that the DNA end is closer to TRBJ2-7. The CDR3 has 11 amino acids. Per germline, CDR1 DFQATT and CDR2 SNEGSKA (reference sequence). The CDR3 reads CSARRLYEQYF. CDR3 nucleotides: TGCAGTGCTAGGCGACTTTACGAGCAGTACTTC.